This T cell receptor beta chain was profiled in a study of cytomegalovirus exposure and HLA in healthy donors. PCR amplification relied on 60 Vbeta primers (plus 13 Jbeta primers). The data were produced by immunoSEQ multiplex PCR, yet TCRdb's version contains in-frame clones alone and is incomplete. The sample lists 120,000 or so clones; 10% were seen once. CDR1 and CDR2 (germline): MDHEN, SYDVKM. J lost 8 bases, V lost 3 bases, and 11 bases had no gene match. The CDR3 contains 16 residues. The source of this sequence is a woman younger than 35 in good health and CMV-seropositive. Sequenced material: PBMCs. The V gene is TRBV28, the J gene TRBJ2-1; 9 nucleotides match TRBD1. The CDR3 loop is CASSFPRDRARYEQFF. The DNA for the CDR3 is TGTGCCAGCAGTTTCCCCCGGGACAGGGCCAGGTATGAGCAGTTCTTC.